This TCR beta chain appears in the sequencing data of a study of graft-versus-host responses after intestinal transplantation. Data came from immunoSEQ multiplex PCR; TCRdb stores just in-frame clones and leaves some out. The sample consists of 90,000 to 150,000 clones, approximately 92% of them appearing once. Notes on the study in general: Circulating GvH clones peaking coincided with falling HvG clones soon after transplant. Allografts of patients with graft-donor T cell macrochimerism showed high graft-versus-host to host-versus-graft clone ratios.

In this sample, this clone turned up once. Its matching antigen is unknown. There are 14 residues in the CDR3. The V gene's germline CDR1 is GTSNPN and CDR2 SVGIG (reference sequence). V was clipped by 1 base and J by 6 bases, with 16 bases between them. The chain carries TRBV30 and TRBJ2-7, with D perhaps matching TRBD1 (6 bases). Sequences were derived from unstimulated CD4+ T cells sorted from spleen or lymph node cells, sampled before intestinal transplant. This clonotype was sampled from a human donor who received an intestinal transplant. The DNA for the CDR3 is TGTGCCTGGAGTGCCTGGACAGATTCAGGCGAGCAGTACTTC. It specifies CAWSAWTDSGEQYF.